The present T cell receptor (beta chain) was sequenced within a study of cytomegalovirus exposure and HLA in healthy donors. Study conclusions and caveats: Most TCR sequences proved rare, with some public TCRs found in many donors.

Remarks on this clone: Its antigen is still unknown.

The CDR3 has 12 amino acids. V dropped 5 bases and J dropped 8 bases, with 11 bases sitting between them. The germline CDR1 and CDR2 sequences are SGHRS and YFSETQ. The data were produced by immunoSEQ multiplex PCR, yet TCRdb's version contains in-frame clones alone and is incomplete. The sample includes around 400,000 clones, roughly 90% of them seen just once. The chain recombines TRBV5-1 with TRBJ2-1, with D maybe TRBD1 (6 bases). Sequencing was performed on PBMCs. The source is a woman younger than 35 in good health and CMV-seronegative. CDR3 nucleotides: TGCGCCAGCAGGTACAGGGACGATGAGCAGTTCTTC. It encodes CASRYRDDEQFF.